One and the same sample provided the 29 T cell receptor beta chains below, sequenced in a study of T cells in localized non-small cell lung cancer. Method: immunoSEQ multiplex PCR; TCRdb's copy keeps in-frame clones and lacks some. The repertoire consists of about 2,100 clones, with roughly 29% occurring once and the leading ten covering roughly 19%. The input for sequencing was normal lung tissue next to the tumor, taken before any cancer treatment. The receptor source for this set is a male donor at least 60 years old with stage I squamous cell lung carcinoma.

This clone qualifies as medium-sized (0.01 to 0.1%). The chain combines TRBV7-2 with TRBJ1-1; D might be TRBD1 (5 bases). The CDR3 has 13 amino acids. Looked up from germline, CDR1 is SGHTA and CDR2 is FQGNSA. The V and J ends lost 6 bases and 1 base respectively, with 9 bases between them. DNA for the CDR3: TGTGCCAGCAGGGTAACAGGGAACACTGAAGCTTTCTTT. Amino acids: CASRVTGNTEAFF.

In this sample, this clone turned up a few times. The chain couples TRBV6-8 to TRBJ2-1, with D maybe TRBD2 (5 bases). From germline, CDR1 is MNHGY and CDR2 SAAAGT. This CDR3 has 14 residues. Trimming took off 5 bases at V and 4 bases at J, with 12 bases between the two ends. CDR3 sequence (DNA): TGTGCCAGCAGTAGTCCCACGGGGTACAATGAGCAGTTCTTC. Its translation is CASSSPTGYNEQFF.

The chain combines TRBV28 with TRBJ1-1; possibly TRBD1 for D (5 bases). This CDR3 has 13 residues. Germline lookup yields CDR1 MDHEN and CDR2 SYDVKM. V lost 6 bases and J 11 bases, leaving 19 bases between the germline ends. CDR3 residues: CASSFRLGPWAFF. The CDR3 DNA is TGTGCCAGCAGCTTTCGGCTGGGACCATGGGCTTTCTTT. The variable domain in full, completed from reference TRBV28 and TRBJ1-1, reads DVKVTQSSRYLVKRTGEKVFLECVQDMDHENMFWYRQDPGLGLRLIYFSYDVKMKEKGDIPEGYSVSREKKERFSLILESASTNQTSMYLCASSFRLGPWAFFGQGTRLTVV.

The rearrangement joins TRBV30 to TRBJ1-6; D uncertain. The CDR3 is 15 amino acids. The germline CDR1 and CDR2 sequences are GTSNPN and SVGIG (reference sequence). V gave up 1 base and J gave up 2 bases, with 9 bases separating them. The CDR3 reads CAWSGDGTYNSPLHF. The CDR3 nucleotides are TGTGCCTGGAGTGGAGATGGTACCTATAATTCACCCCTCCACTTT.

CDR3 sequence: CASIGGENIQYF. DNA for the CDR3: TGTGCCAGCATCGGGGGGGAAAACATTCAGTACTTC. The chain is built from TRBV25-1 and TRBJ2-4; 8 bases line up with TRBD2. The CDR3 is 12 amino acids. Germline V CDR1 and CDR2: MGHDK, SYGVNS. J gave up 5 bases and V 7 bases, and 1 base lay outside the gene matches.

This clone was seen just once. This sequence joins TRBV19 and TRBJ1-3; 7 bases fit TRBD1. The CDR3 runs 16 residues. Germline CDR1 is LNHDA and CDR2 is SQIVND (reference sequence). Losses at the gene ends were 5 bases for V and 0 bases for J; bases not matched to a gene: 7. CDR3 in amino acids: CASSLGQADSGNTIYF. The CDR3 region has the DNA TGTGCCAGTAGTCTAGGACAGGCGGACTCTGGAAACACCATATATTTT.

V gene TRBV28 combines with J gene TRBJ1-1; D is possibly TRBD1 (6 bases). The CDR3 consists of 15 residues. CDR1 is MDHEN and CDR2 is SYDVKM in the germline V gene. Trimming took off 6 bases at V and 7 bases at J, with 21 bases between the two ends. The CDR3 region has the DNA TGTGCCAGCAGACTCTCTTGGGAGGGGGGCCATGAAGCTTTCTTT. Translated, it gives CASRLSWEGGHEAFF.

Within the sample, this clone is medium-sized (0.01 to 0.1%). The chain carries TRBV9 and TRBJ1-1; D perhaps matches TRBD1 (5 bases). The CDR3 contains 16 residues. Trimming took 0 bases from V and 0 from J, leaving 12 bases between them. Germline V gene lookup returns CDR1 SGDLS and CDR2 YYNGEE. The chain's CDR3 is CASSVVQDTMNTEAFF. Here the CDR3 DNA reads TGTGCCAGCAGCGTAGTACAGGACACCATGAACACTGAAGCTTTCTTT.

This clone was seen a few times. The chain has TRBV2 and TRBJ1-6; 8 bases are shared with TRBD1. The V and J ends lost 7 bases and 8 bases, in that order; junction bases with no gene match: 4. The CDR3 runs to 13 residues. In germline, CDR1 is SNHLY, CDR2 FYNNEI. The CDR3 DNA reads TGTGCCAGCACCACAGGGGGTTATTCACCCCTCCACTTT. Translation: CASTTGGYSPLHF.

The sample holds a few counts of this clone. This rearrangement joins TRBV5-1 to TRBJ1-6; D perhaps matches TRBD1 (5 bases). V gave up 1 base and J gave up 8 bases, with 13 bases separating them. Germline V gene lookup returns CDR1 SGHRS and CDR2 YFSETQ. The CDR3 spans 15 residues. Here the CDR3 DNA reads TGCGCCAGCAGCTTGAATGGGGCCGATTATTCACCCCTCCACTTT. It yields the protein CASSLNGADYSPLHF.

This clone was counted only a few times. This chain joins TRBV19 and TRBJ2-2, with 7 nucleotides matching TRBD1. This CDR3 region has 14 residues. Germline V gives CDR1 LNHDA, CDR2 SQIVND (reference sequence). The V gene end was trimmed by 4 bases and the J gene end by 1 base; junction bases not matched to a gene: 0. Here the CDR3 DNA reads TGTGCCAGTAGTAGGACAGGGAACACCGGGGAGCTGTTTTTT. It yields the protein CASSRTGNTGELFF.

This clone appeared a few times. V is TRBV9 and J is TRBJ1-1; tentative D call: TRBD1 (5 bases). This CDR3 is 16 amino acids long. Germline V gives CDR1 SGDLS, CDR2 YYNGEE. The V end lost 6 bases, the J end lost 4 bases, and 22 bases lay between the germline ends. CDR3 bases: TGTGCCAGCACCCTGGGTGTTGGGGGTAGGACCACTGAAGCTTTCTTT. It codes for CASTLGVGGRTTEAFF.

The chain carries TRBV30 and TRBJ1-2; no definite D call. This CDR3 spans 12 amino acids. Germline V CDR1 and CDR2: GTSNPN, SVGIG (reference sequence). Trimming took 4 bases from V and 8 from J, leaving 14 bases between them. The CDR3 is CAWNPVGVGYTF. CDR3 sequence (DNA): TGTGCCTGGAACCCCGTTGGGGTCGGCTACACCTTC.

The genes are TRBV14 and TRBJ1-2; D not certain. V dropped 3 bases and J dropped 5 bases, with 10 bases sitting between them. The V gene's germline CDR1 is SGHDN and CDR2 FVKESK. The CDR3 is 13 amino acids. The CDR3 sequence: CASSQVHGYGYTF. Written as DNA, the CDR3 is TGTGCCAGCAGCCAGGTCCACGGGTATGGCTACACCTTC.

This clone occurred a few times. CDR3 sequence: CASRRSQGWTAGELFF. The CDR3 bases are TGTGCCAGCAGGCGATCCCAGGGGTGGACGGCCGGGGAGCTGTTTTTT. The rearrangement uses TRBV6-8 and TRBJ2-2; D perhaps matches TRBD1 (6 bases). Between the trimmed V and J ends, which lost 6 bases and 6 bases, there was a span of 20 bases. Germline values: CDR1 MNHGY, CDR2 SAAAGT. The CDR3 sequence is 16 residues long.

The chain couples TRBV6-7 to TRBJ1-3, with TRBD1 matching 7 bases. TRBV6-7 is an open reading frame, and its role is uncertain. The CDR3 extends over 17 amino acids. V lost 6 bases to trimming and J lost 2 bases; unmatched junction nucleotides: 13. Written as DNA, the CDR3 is TGTGCCAGCAGCCCTGACTCAATGACAGGGACTGGAAACACCATATATTTT. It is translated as CASSPDSMTGTGNTIYF.

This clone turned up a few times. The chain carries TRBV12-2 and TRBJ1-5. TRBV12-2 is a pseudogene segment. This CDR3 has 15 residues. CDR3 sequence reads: CASRDNRGRNQPQHF. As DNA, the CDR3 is TGTGCAAGTCGCGACAACCGGGGCCGCAATCAGCCCCAGCATTTT.

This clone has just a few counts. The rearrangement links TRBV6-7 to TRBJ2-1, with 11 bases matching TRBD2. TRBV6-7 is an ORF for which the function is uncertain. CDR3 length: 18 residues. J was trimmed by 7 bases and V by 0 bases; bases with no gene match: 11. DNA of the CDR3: TGTGCCAGCAGTTACTCCAGGTCACTAGCGGGAGATGAGAATGAGCAGTTCTTC. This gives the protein CASSYSRSLAGDENEQFF.

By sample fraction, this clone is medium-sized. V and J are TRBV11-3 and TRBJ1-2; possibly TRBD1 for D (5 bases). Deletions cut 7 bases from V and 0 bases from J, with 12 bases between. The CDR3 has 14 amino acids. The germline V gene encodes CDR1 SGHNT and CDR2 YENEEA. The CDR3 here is CASTYGGTNYGYTF. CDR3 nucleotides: TGTGCCAGCACATACGGGGGGACTAACTATGGCTACACCTTC.

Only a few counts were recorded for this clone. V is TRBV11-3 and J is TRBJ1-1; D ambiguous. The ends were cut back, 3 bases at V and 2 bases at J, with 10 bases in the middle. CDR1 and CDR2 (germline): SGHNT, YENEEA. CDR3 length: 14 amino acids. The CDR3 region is CASSFAALNTEAFF. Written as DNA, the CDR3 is TGTGCCAGCAGCTTCGCAGCCCTTAACACTGAAGCTTTCTTT.

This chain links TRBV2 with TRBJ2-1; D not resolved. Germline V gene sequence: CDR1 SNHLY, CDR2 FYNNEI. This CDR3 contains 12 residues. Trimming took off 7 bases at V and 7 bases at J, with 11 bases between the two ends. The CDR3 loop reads CASNLGWNEQFF. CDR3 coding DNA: TGTGCCAGCAACCTAGGGTGGAATGAGCAGTTCTTC.

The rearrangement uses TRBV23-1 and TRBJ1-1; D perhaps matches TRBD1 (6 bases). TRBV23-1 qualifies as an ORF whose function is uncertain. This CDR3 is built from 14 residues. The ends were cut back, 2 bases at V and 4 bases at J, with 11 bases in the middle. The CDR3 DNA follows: TGCGCCAGCAGTCAAAAGGGGGTTACCACTGAAGCTTTCTTT. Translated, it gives CASSQKGVTTEAFF.

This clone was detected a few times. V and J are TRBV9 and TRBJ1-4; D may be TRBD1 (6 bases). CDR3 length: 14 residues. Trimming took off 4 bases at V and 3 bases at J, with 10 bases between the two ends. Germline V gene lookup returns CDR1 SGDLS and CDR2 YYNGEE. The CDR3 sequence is CASSSGQANEKLFF. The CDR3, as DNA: TGTGCCAGCAGCTCGGGACAAGCTAATGAAAAACTGTTTTTT.

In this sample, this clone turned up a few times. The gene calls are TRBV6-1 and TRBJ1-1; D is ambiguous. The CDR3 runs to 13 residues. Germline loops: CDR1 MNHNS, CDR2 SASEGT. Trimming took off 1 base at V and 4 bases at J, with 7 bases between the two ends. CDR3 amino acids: CASSEVAATEAFF. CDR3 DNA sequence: TGTGCCAGCAGTGAAGTGGCCGCCACTGAAGCTTTCTTT.

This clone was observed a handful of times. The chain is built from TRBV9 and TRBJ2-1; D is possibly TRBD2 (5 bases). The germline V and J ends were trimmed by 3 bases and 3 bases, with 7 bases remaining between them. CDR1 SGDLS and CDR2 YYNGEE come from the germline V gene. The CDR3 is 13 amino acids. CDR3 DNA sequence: TGTGCCAGCAGCGCCGGGATCTACAATGAGCAGTTCTTC. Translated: CASSAGIYNEQFF.

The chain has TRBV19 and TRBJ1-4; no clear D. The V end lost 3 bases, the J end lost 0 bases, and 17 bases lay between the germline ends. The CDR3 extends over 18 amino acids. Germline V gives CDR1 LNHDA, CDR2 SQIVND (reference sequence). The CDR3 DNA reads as TGTGCCAGTAGTATGATTCTCCGTCGAGGAACAACTAATGAAAAACTGTTTTTT. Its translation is CASSMILRRGTTNEKLFF. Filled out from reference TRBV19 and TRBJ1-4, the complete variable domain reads DGGITQSPKYLFRKEGQNVTLSCEQNLNHDAMYWYRQDPGQGLRLIYYSQIVNDFQKGDIAEGYSVSREKKESFPLTVTSAQKNPTAFYLCASSMILRRGTTNEKLFFGSGTQLSVL.

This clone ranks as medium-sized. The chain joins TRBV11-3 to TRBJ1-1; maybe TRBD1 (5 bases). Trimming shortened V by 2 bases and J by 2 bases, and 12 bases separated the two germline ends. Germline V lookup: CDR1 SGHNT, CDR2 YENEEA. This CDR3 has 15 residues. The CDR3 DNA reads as TGTGCCAGCAGCTTATGGGGCGGGGTAAACACTGAAGCTTTCTTT. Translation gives CASSLWGGVNTEAFF.

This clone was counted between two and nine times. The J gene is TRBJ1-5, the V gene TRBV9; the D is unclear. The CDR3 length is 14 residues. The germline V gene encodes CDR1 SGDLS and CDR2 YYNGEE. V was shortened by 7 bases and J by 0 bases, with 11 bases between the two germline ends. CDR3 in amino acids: CASGRVNSNQPQHF. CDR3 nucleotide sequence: TGTGCCAGCGGAAGGGTGAATAGCAATCAGCCCCAGCATTTT.

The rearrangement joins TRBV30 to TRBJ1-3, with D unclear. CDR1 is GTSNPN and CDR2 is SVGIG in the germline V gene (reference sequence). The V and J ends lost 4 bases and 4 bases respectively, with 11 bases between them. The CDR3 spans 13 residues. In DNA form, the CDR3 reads TGTGCCTGGAATCCCCCAGGAGGAAACACCATATATTTT. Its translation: CAWNPPGGNTIYF. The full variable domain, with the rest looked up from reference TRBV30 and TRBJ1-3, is SQTIHQWPATLVQPVGSPLSLECTVEGTSNPNLYWYRQAAGRGLQLLFYSVGIGQISSEVPQNLSASRPQDRQFILSSKKLLLSDSGFYLCAWNPPGGNTIYFGEGSWLTVV.